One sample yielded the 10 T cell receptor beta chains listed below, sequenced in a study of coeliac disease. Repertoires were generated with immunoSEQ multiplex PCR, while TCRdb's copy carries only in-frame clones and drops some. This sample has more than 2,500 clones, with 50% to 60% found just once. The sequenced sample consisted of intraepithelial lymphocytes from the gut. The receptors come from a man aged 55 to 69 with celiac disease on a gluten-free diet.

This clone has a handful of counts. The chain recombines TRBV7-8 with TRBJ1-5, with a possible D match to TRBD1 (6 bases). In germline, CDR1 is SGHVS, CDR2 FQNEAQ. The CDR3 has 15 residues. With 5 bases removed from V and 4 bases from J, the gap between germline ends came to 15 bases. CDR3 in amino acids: CASSPGTRENQPQHF. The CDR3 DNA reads TGTGCCAGCAGCCCTGGGACAAGAGAAAATCAGCCCCAGCATTTT.

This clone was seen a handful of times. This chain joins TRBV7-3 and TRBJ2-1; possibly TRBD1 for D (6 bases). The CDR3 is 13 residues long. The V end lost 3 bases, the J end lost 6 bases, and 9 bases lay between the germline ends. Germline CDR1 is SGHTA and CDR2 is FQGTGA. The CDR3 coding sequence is TGTGCCAGCAGCTTGGACAGCCGCAATGAGCAGTTCTTC. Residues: CASSLDSRNEQFF.

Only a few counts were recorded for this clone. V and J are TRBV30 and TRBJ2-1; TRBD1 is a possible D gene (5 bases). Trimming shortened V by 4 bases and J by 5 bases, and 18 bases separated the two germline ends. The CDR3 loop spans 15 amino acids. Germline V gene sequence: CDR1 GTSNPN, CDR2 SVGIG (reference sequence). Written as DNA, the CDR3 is TGTGCCTGGATGCCCGGCCAGGGTATCCACAATGAGCAGTTCTTC. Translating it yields CAWMPGQGIHNEQFF.

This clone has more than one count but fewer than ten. CDR3 sequence reads: CASSWDRENTEAFF. The CDR3 nucleotides read TGTGCCAGTAGTTGGGACAGGGAGAACACTGAAGCTTTCTTT. The chain links TRBV19 to TRBJ1-1; 9 positions match TRBD1. This CDR3 comprises 14 residues. Trimming removed 5 bases from V and 1 base from J; junction bases left unmatched: 2. Germline V lookup: CDR1 LNHDA, CDR2 SQIVND (reference sequence).

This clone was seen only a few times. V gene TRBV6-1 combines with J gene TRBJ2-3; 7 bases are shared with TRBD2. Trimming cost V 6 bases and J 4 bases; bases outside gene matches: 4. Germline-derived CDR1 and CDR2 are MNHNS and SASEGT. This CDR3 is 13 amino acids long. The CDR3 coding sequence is TGTGCCAGCAGATGGGGGGGGGCAGATACGCAGTATTTT. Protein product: CASRWGGADTQYF.

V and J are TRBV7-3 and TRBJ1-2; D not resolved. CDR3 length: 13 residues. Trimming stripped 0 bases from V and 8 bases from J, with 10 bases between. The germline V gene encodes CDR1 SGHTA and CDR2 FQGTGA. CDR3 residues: CASSLTGVEGYTF. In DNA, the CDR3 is TGTGCCAGCAGCTTAACCGGGGTGGAAGGCTACACCTTC.

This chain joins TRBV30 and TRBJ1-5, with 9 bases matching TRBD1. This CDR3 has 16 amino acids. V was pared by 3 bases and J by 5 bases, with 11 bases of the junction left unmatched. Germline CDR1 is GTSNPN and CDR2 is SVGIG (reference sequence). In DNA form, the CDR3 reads TGTGCCTGGAGCTCCGTCGGGACAGGGTCCCATCAGCCCCAGCATTTT. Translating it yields CAWSSVGTGSHQPQHF.

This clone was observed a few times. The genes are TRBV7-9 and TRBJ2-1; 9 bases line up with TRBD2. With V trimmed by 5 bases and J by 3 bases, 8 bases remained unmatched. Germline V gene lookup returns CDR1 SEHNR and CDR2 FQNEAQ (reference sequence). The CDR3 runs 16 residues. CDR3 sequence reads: CASSTLSGGNYNEQFF. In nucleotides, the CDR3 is TGTGCCAGCAGCACTTTAAGCGGGGGGAACTACAATGAGCAGTTCTTC. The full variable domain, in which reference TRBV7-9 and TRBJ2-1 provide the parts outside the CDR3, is DTGVSQNPRHKITKRGQNVTFRCDPISEHNRLYWYRQTLGQGPEFLTYFQNEAQLEKSRLLSDRFSAERPKGSFSTLEIQRTEQGDSAMYLCASSTLSGGNYNEQFFGPGTRLTVL.

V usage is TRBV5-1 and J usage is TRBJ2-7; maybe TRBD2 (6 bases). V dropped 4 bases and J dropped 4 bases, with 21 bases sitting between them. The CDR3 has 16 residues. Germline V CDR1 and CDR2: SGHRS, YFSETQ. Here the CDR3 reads CASSLSVWPGAYEQYF. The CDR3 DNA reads TGCGCCAGCAGCCTCTCGGTCTGGCCGGGAGCTTACGAGCAGTACTTC.

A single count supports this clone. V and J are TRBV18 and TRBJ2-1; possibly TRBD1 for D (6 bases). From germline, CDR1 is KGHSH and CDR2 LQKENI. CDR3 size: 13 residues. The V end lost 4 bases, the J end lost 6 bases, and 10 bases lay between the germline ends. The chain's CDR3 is CASSQQGINEQFF. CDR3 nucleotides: TGTGCCAGCTCACAACAGGGAATCAATGAGCAGTTCTTC.